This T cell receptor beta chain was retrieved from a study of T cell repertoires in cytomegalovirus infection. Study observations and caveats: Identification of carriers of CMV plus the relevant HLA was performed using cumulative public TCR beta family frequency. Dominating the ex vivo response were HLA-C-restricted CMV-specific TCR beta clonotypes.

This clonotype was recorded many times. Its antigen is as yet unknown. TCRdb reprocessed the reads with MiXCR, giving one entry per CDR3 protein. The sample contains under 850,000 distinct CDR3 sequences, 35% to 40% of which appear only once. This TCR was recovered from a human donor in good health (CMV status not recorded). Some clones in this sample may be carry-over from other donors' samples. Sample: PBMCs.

The CDR3 region has the DNA TGTGCCAGCAGCTTATCCCGTCTGGATAATTCACCCCTCCACTTT. Translated: CASSLSRLDNSPLHF. V is TRBV7-8 and J is TRBJ1-6; D call uncertain. In germline, CDR1 is SGHVS, CDR2 FQNEAQ. The CDR3 sequence is 15 residues long. The V end was cut by 2 bases, the J end by 5 bases, with 10 bases between.